This T cell receptor (beta chain) was identified in a study of cytomegalovirus exposure and HLA in healthy donors. PCR involved 60 Vbeta and 13 Jbeta primers. Assay: immunoSEQ multiplex PCR; the TCRdb copy retains only in-frame clones and omits some. The sample shows approximately 190,000 clones, 81% of them seen only once. Per germline, CDR1 SGHVS and CDR2 FNYEAQ. The CDR3 runs 15 residues. The chain joins TRBV7-6 to TRBJ2-5; D perhaps matches TRBD1 (6 bases). The J call may be wrong; the DNA end is better matched by TRBJ2-7. This sequence was found in a middle-aged man in good health and CMV-seropositive. Sequencing was done on a sample of PBMCs. CDR3 region: CASSLGVQGTYEQYF. The CDR3 DNA sequence: TGTGCCAGCAGCTTAGGGGTCCAGGGGACCTACGAGCAGTACTTC.